This note documents a single T cell receptor beta chain sequence. Its antigen is unknown. The time point was: blood 4 weeks post-SBRT, at nephrectomy. Treatment defined: 15 Gy SBRT to primary tumor, nephrectomy 4 weeks later. Nephrectomy followed 15 Gy stereotactic body radiation by 4 weeks. Serial blood draws occurred at baseline and 2 and 4 weeks post-SBRT. This specimen belongs to a study of radiation and T cells in renal cell carcinoma. Study-wide findings and caveats: Top tumor clonotypes rose in blood 2 weeks post-radiation, then contracted. Pretreatment tumor biopsies were lacking, so baseline clonotypes are unknown.

Some clones are missing from TCRdb's copy, which holds only in-frame ones; the method was immunoSEQ multiplex PCR. Among 50,000 to 70,000 clones listed, about three quarters were seen once. V was cut by 0 bases and J by 4 bases, with 12 bases left in between. Per the germline V gene, CDR1 is SGHTA and CDR2 is FQGNSA. The CDR3 spans 15 residues. This TCR derives from a man aged 55 to 70 with renal cell carcinoma. V is TRBV7-2 and J is TRBJ1-1, with D perhaps matching TRBD1 (6 bases). The starting material was blood, obtained from a patient whose treatment included radiotherapy and nephrectomy. CDR3 in amino acids: CASSLARGLVTEAFF. As DNA, the CDR3 is TGTGCCAGCAGCTTAGCGCGGGGGCTGGTCACTGAAGCTTTCTTT.